This TCR beta chain was captured in a study of beta chain features in type 1 diabetes (dated by TCRdb to 2017 to 2018). Looking at the study overall: Mean age, gender distribution, total cell number and subset yield did not differ between patients and healthy donors. Regulatory and stem cell-like memory subsets were obtained from only 8 patients and roughly 8 healthy donors, while naive and central memory subsets were obtained from all 30 or so donors. A total of roughly 110 million sorted cells were examined across all samples, and the number of cells per subset was strongly correlated with RNA yield. In the study, TCRB repertoires of sorted circulating CD4+ T cell subsets from recently diagnosed type 1 diabetes patients were compared with those of matched healthy donors.

The paper's findings and limits, for the study overall: Sequencing cDNA rather than genomic DNA could over-represent highly expressing activated cells, although activation and CD3 levels did not differ between groups. PCR might favor shorter templates, but patient and control samples were amplified and corrected together, so any skew would affect both groups equally. Type 1 diabetes patients showed a moderate but significant shortening of TCRB CDR3 length in all four CD4+ subsets. Fewer insertions and more nucleotide deletions at VDJ recombination sites were observed in patients with type 1 diabetes, implying thymic rearrangement abnormalities. HLA sub-analyses involved small numbers of individuals, so any influence of HLA type on TCRB rearrangement remained unresolved. Naive, central memory and regulatory TCRB repertoires appeared to be more alike among patients than among healthy donors.

All of the isolated RNA was reverse transcribed with the High Capacity cDNA Reverse Transcription Kit, so expressed TCRB transcripts were sequenced. Deep immunoSEQ sequencing was performed on naive, central memory and regulatory T cell samples, with an average of about 3.6 million total reads per sample. After sorted cells were lysed in RLT buffer, RNA was extracted with DNase-treated RNeasy Micro or Mini kits, with the choice depending on cell number. Each cell subset was processed separately to prevent cross-contamination, with patient and healthy donor samples processed together. Using the immunoSEQ multiplex PCR, TCRB sequences were amplified from cDNA into 87-bp fragments spanning the CDR3 region. The amplicons were sequenced using the Illumina HiSeq platform. Concerning the study's data processing: Synthetic template baselines were used to correct PCR bias computationally, reads within Hamming distance 2 were collapsed together, and singletons that could not be merged were discarded. Reads were aligned to IMGT to assign V, D and J genes, CDR3 length, and insertions or deletions at six rearrangement sites. Within each subset, clonotype counts were normalized to sorted cell number, after which true diversity and Gini coefficients were computed with the tcR R package. The overlap coefficient, calculated on TCRB nucleotide sequences, was used to measure repertoire sharing. Out-of-frame TCRB sequences from naive cells were analyzed as a proxy for the pre-selection repertoire. TCRdb holds this immuneACCESS table with in-frame rearrangements only. Some clones are missing; in checked studies, unresolved V genes explain under half, and the rest has no known cause. V and J calls plus clone size are reproduced from that table; the DNA served to infer D and trimming. This sample gives 640,000 or so clones in total; about an eighth of them show up just once. The leading ten clones occupy around 0.022% of the sample.

The germline ends are 13 bases apart after V is trimmed by 2 bases and J by 2 bases. The CDR3 contains 15 residues, cysteine and phenylalanine counted. Only the CDR3 DNA stays, 45 bases, in frame from base 1. The germline V gene yields SGHTA for CDR1 and FQGNSA for CDR2. Each donor gave one peripheral blood draw, averaging approximately 0.12 L, which was collected into heparinised tubes. A BD FACSAria II was used to sort naive, central memory, regulatory and stem cell-like memory CD4+ T cells with a panel that included CD45RO, CCR7, CD25, CD127, CD95 and CD27. All sorted populations exceeded 95% purity. PBMCs were separated immediately by Lymphoprep density gradient centrifugation and were stained directly, without being cultured. Samples were stained and sorted in pairs, with one healthy donor and one patient per experiment, so that batch effects were minimized. This clone was detected a few times. This receptor's antigen is unknown. It has no much larger one-base neighbor in the sample; base qualities were not kept.

The sequence links TRBV7-2 to TRBJ2-7; the D segment is perhaps TRBD1 or TRBD2, each sharing 5 matched bases. This TCR came from a young man with type 1 diabetes. Input material: naive CD4+ T cells from blood. The cell subset or site label, as the study defines it: true naive CD4+ T cells. The bases read TGTGCCAGCAGCTTATTGGGAACGGGACCCTACGAGCAGTACTTC. It codes for CASSLLGTGPYEQYF.